Below are 3 T cell receptor beta chains sequenced from a single sample in a study of shared clonotypes between healthy human individuals. Sequencing used immunoSEQ multiplex PCR; TCRdb keeps in-frame clones, though not all of them. The sample lists roughly 1,000,000 clones, around 78% seen once, with 0.55% to 0.7% in the top ten. Material: memory CD4+ T cells from PBMCs. Indicated subset: CD45RA-negative fraction. The receptors derive from a man aged 18 to 29 in good health. Some clones in this sample may be carry-over from other donors' samples.

As regards this clone: The junction does not match germline at one end; this may be a read error. This sequence joins TRBV2 and TRBJ2-7; 8 bases line up with TRBD2. Germline CDR1 is SNHLY and CDR2 is FYNNEI. The CDR3 loop spans 12 amino acids. CDR3 bases: TGTGCCACTAGGGGACTAGTCCCCGGTTTCCACTTC. Translated, it gives CATRGLVPGFHF.

With respect to this clone: This specimen includes other DNA sequences encoding the same CDR3. The chain uses TRBV7-6 and TRBJ2-5, with no clear D. This CDR3 has 13 amino acids. Trimming pared 1 base from V and 4 bases from J, leaving 7 bases between. Germline CDR1 SGHVS, CDR2 FNYEAQ. DNA for the CDR3: TGTGCCAGCAGCTTAGTTATACGAGAGACCCAGTACTTC. It codes for CASSLVIRETQYF.

In the case of this clone: A read error likely explains this, since a far larger clone differs by one base. Within the sample, other DNA sequences also encode this same CDR3. The rearrangement joins TRBV4-2 to TRBJ1-3; D unresolved. The CDR3 length is 15 residues. CDR1 is LGHNA, CDR2 YNFKEQ, per germline. Trimming removed 3 bases from V and 9 bases from J, with 18 bases in between. For the CDR3, the DNA is TGTGCCAGCAGCCAGTCCAACCAAGGTCTGAGCACCATATATTTT. Protein sequence: CASSQSNQGLSTIYF.